The subject of this entry is one TCR beta chain. Assay: immunoSEQ multiplex PCR; the TCRdb copy retains only in-frame clones and omits some. There are 200,000 or so clones in the sample; just under 95% occur only once, and around 1.5% lies in the top ten. The germline gives CDR1 MRHNA, CDR2 SNTAGT. Trimming stripped 5 bases from V and 5 bases from J, with 13 bases between. This CDR3 spans 14 amino acids. The data were taken from a study of control samples from healthy donors and cancer patients. This receptor was taken from a man aged 45-65 years in good health. The sample taken for sequencing was blood. The chain employs TRBV6-4 and TRBJ2-1; a possible D gene is TRBD1 (6 bases). The CDR3 bases are TGTGCCAGCAGTCCGGGACATCCAGACAATGAGCAGTTCTTC. This gives the protein CASSPGHPDNEQFF.